The 26 T cell receptor beta chains below all came from one sample that was sequenced in a study of blood T cell repertoires in COVID-19. Assay: immunoSEQ multiplex PCR; the TCRdb copy retains only in-frame clones and omits some. The sample holds roughly 100,000 clones, around 87% seen once. The sequencing input was peripheral blood. These receptors all come from a middle-aged man with active or convalescent COVID-19.

The rearrangement links TRBV7-2 to TRBJ2-3, with a possible D match to TRBD1 (6 bases). CDR3 length: 15 amino acids. V shed 6 bases and J shed 1 base, with 14 bases lying between them. Germline assignment: CDR1 SGHTA and CDR2 FQGNSA. The CDR3 region has the DNA TGTGCCAGCAGGGGTGAGGCAGGGGGCACAGATACGCAGTATTTT. Amino acid sequence: CASRGEAGGTDTQYF.

The rearrangement joins TRBV18 to TRBJ1-2, with D tentatively TRBD1 (5 bases). CDR1 and CDR2 (germline): KGHSH, LQKENI. This CDR3 has 13 amino acids. V was pared by 3 bases and J by 2 bases, with 7 bases between. CDR3 sequence (DNA): TGTGCCAGCTCACCGGACAAAAACTATGGCTACACCTTC. Translation gives CASSPDKNYGYTF.

This chain links TRBV24-1 with TRBJ2-3, with TRBD2 matching 9 bases. CDR1 KGHDR and CDR2 SFDVKD come from the germline V gene. The J segment lost 6 bases and the V segment lost 4 bases, leaving 7 bases of the junction unmatched. CDR3 length: 15 residues. The DNA for the CDR3 is TGTGCCACCAGTGACCCAGCGGGGGGCCCGGATACGCAGTATTTT. It specifies CATSDPAGGPDTQYF.

The chain links TRBV28 to TRBJ2-1, with D perhaps matching TRBD2 (5 bases). Trimming shortened V by 3 bases and J by 10 bases, and 10 bases separated the two germline ends. Germline V gene sequence: CDR1 MDHEN, CDR2 SYDVKM. This CDR3 comprises 12 residues. CDR3 nucleotides: TGTGCCAGCAGTTTCCGGGGTGGAGAGCAGTTCTTC. This sequence encodes CASSFRGGEQFF.

The chain uses TRBV19 and TRBJ2-1; 7 bases agree with TRBD2. CDR3 length equals 14 residues. V was pared by 5 bases and J by 6 bases, with 7 bases of the junction left unmatched. Germline CDR1 reads LNHDA; CDR2 reads SQIVND (reference sequence). CDR3 DNA: TGTGCCAGTAGTGAGGGCGGGGGTTCCAATGAGCAGTTCTTC. Translation gives CASSEGGGSNEQFF.

The chain carries TRBV5-1 and TRBJ2-2; D is perhaps TRBD1 (6 bases). CDR3 length: 15 residues. Trimming removed 3 bases from V and 0 bases from J, with 9 bases in between. From germline, CDR1 is SGHRS and CDR2 YFSETQ. CDR3 DNA: TGCGCCAGCAGCTCACAGGGAACGAACACCGGGGAGCTGTTTTTT. It specifies CASSSQGTNTGELFF.

This clone was observed a few times. DNA of the CDR3: TGTGCCAGCAGCCAGTTGGGACTCTTGAACACCGGGGAGCTGTTTTTT. Translation gives CASSQLGLLNTGELFF. The rearrangement uses TRBV7-2 and TRBJ2-2; weak D call: TRBD2 (6 bases). V gave up 5 bases and J gave up 1 base, with 14 bases separating them. The germline CDR1 and CDR2 sequences are SGHTA and FQGNSA. This CDR3 has 16 amino acids.

The genes are TRBV9 and TRBJ1-1, with D possibly matching TRBD1 (5 bases). The CDR3 length is 14 residues. Deletions cut 4 bases from V and 1 base from J, with 11 bases between. Germline CDR1 reads SGDLS; CDR2 reads YYNGEE. The CDR3 reads CASSPMGGNTEAFF. The CDR3 coding sequence is TGTGCCAGCAGCCCCATGGGGGGGAACACTGAAGCTTTCTTT.

The rearrangement joins TRBV6-2 or TRBV6-3 to TRBJ2-7; TRBD1 agrees at 9 bases. V was clipped by 2 bases and J by 5 bases; unmatched bases: 10. The CDR3 has 16 residues. Germline assignment: CDR1 MNHEY and CDR2 SVGEGT. This chain's CDR3 is CASSYRTGTGSHEQYF. The CDR3 DNA sequence: TGTGCCAGCAGTTACCGAACCGGGACAGGGTCCCACGAGCAGTACTTC.

CDR3: CARLGGRPSRETQYF. CDR3 bases: TGTGCCAGACTCGGGGGGCGCCCCTCAAGAGAGACCCAGTACTTC. The chain recombines TRBV27 with TRBJ2-5; D is perhaps TRBD2 (7 bases). The CDR3 consists of 15 residues. Germline loops: CDR1 MNHEY, CDR2 SMNVEV (reference sequence). V lost 9 bases and J lost 4, with 21 bases in between.

This clone is judged medium-sized. V gene TRBV5-5 combines with J gene TRBJ2-7, with a tentative D call TRBD2 (7 bases). The CDR3 extends over 17 amino acids. The V end lost 1 base, the J end lost 0 bases, and 17 bases lay between the germline ends. CDR1 and CDR2 (germline): SGHKS, YYEKEE (reference sequence). Written as DNA, the CDR3 is TGTGCCAGCAGCTTGCGGGCGGGGGCCACAAGCTCCTACGAGCAGTACGTC. As protein: CASSLRAGATSSYEQYV.

This clone was observed a single time. The chain has TRBV6-1 and TRBJ2-5, with D hard to call. The CDR3 loop spans 14 amino acids. The V and J ends lost 2 bases and 2 bases respectively, with 9 bases between them. Germline values: CDR1 MNHNS, CDR2 SASEGT. The CDR3 region is CASSEFQLQETQYF. Written as DNA, the CDR3 is TGTGCCAGCAGTGAATTCCAGTTACAAGAGACCCAGTACTTC.

This clone was recorded only once. The J gene is TRBJ2-7, the V gene TRBV11-2, with D perhaps TRBD2 (6 bases). Trimming pared 5 bases from V and 3 bases from J, leaving 17 bases between. CDR1 and CDR2 from the germline V gene are SGHAT and FQNNGV. There are 15 residues in the CDR3. The CDR3 loop reads CASSVREDGFYEQYV. For the CDR3, the DNA is TGTGCCAGCAGCGTTAGGGAGGACGGATTCTACGAGCAGTACGTC.

This chain connects TRBV5-1 to TRBJ2-7; 7 bases are a match to TRBD1. CDR3 length: 11 residues. The germline V gene has CDR1 SGHRS and CDR2 YFSETQ. Trimming cost V 9 bases and J 5 bases; bases outside gene matches: 5. The CDR3 region has the DNA TGCGCCAACCCGGGACAGAACGAGCAGTACGTC. Its protein product is CANPGQNEQYV.

The rearrangement joins TRBV14 to TRBJ2-3; D uncertain. Germline loops: CDR1 SGHDN, CDR2 FVKESK. The CDR3 spans 13 residues. V was shortened by 4 bases and J by 3 bases, with 8 bases between the two germline ends. The CDR3 coding sequence is TGTGCCAGCAGCCGCCGGAGAACAGATACGCAGTATTTT. Amino acid sequence: CASSRRRTDTQYF. The full variable domain, its missing parts supplied by reference TRBV14 and TRBJ2-3, is EAGVTQFPSHSVIEKGQTVTLRCDPISGHDNLYWYRRVMGKEIKFLLHFVKESKQDESGMPNNRFLAERTGGTYSTLKVQPAELEDSGVYFCASSRRRTDTQYFGPGTRLTVL.

This clone has just a few counts. The chain has TRBV7-2 and TRBJ2-7; D call uncertain. The CDR3 totals 14 residues. Looked up from germline, CDR1 is SGHTA and CDR2 is FQGNSA. Trimming pared 1 base from V and 2 bases from J, leaving 9 bases between. CDR3 sequence (DNA): TGTGCCAGCAGCTTAGGTGGTGACACCTACGAGCAGTACTTC. Protein: CASSLGGDTYEQYF.

The genes are TRBV7-2 and TRBJ2-5; D call uncertain. V gave up 1 base and J gave up 1 base, with 7 bases separating them. Germline V lookup: CDR1 SGHTA, CDR2 FQGNSA. The CDR3 runs 14 residues. CDR3 in amino acids: CASSLGRRQETQYF. The CDR3 bases are TGTGCCAGCAGCTTAGGGCGGCGCCAAGAGACCCAGTACTTC.

This clone was recorded only once. The rearrangement links TRBV3-1 (or the pseudogene TRBV3-2) to TRBJ2-3; D remains unclear. V was cut by 4 bases and J by 5 bases, with 10 bases left in between. Germline CDR1 is LGHDT and CDR2 is YNNKEL (reference sequence). The CDR3 loop spans 13 amino acids. Here the CDR3 DNA reads TGTGCCAGCAGCCGTTTGTCCGTAGATACGCAGTATTTT. Translation: CASSRLSVDTQYF.

The gene calls are TRBV28 and TRBJ1-5; tentatively, D is TRBD1 (5 bases). Trimming took 6 bases from V and 0 from J, leaving 12 bases between them. In germline, CDR1 is MDHEN, CDR2 SYDVKM. CDR3 size: 15 residues. In nucleotides, the CDR3 is TGTGCCAGCAGGGGTCGACAGCCTAGCAATCAGCCCCAGCATTTT. Residues: CASRGRQPSNQPQHF.

This clone was counted a few times. The V gene is TRBV5-1, the J gene TRBJ1-1; TRBD1 aligns across 9 bases. Per germline, CDR1 SGHRS and CDR2 YFSETQ. The trim removed 9 bases at V and 0 bases at J, leaving 6 bases unmatched. The CDR3 totals 14 residues. Here the CDR3 DNA reads TGCGCCACGTACAGGGGGCCTATGAACACTGAAGCTTTCTTT. Translation: CATYRGPMNTEAFF.

The rearrangement uses TRBV19 and TRBJ1-1; 7 bases map to TRBD1. J gave up 0 bases and V 3 bases, and 4 bases lay outside the gene matches. The CDR3 has 15 residues. Germline CDR1 is LNHDA and CDR2 is SQIVND (reference sequence). In DNA, the CDR3 is TGTGCCAGTAGTATGCAACAGGGGATGAACACTGAAGCTTTCTTT. This translates into CASSMQQGMNTEAFF.

The rearrangement joins TRBV10-3 to TRBJ1-1; D gene uncertain. V shed 8 bases and J shed 3 bases, with 13 bases lying between them. Germline lookup yields CDR1 ENHRY and CDR2 SYGVKD. The CDR3 is 13 residues long. Here the CDR3 reads CAIGERLDTEAFF. The CDR3 DNA follows: TGTGCCATCGGAGAGCGATTGGACACTGAAGCTTTCTTT.

V usage is TRBV4-1 and J usage is TRBJ1-2; 7 bases are shared with TRBD1. Trimming took 0 bases from V and 6 from J; bases not matched to a gene: 4. The germline CDR1 and CDR2 sequences are MGHRA and YSYEKL. The CDR3 extends over 14 amino acids. CDR3 nucleotide sequence: TGCGCCAGCAGCCAAGAGGGCAGGGGGGATGGCTACACCTTC. Encoded protein: CASSQEGRGDGYTF.

The chain uses TRBV14 and TRBJ2-5; TRBD1 matches at 7 bases. CDR3 size: 15 residues. V gave up 4 bases and J gave up 1 base; unmatched junction bases: 6. The germline V gene has CDR1 SGHDN and CDR2 FVKESK. The CDR3 DNA follows: TGTGCCAGCAGCCGACACCGGGACAGCCAAGAGACCCAGTACTTC. It is translated as CASSRHRDSQETQYF. Complete variable domain (other parts from reference TRBV14 and TRBJ2-5): EAGVTQFPSHSVIEKGQTVTLRCDPISGHDNLYWYRRVMGKEIKFLLHFVKESKQDESGMPNNRFLAERTGGTYSTLKVQPAELEDSGVYFCASSRHRDSQETQYFGPGTRLLVL.

The chain combines TRBV7-2 with TRBJ2-7; no firm D call. Germline V gene data show CDR1 as SGHTA and CDR2 as FQGNSA. This CDR3 has 13 amino acids. V gave up 4 bases and J gave up 3 bases, with 10 bases separating them. In nucleotides, the CDR3 is TGTGCCAGCAGCTCCCCCGGCGGCTACGAGCAGTACTTC. It specifies CASSSPGGYEQYF.

This chain connects TRBV30 to TRBJ1-4; no definite D call. The V gene's germline CDR1 is GTSNPN and CDR2 SVGIG (reference sequence). V lost 2 bases and J lost 7, with 11 bases in between. The CDR3 extends over 13 amino acids. Here the CDR3 reads CAWSPLVGEKLFF. The DNA for the CDR3 is TGTGCCTGGAGTCCACTCGTCGGTGAAAAACTGTTTTTT.